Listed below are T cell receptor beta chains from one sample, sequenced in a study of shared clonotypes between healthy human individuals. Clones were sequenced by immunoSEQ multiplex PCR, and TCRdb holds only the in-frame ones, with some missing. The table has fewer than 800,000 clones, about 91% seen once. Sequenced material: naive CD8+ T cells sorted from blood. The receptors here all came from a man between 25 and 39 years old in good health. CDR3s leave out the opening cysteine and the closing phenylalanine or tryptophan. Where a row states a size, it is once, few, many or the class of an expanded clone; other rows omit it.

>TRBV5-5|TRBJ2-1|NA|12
ASSYGVASPEQF
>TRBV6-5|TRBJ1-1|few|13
ASSYLLAGNTEAF
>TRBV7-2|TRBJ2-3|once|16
ASSPPTSGEGDTDTQY
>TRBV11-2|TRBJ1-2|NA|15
ASSLESGVGVLHGYT
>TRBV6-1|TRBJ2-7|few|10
ASIQGFYEQY
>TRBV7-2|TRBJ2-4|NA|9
ASSSLNIQY
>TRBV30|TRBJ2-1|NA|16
AWDPGLAGAISYNEQF
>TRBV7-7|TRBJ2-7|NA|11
ASSPRLAGALT
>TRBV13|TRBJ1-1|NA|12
ASSLGTGVTEAF
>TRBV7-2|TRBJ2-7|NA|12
ASRDRGSSYEQY
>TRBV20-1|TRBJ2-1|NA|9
SARDMDEQF
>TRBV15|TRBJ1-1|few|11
ATSDRNENEAF
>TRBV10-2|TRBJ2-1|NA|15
ASSDRLAVFPYNEQF
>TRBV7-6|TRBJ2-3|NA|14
ASSQILAGVFDTQY
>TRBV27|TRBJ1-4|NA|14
ASSLGFGQGGEKLF
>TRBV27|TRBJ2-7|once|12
ASSLSNDGYEQY
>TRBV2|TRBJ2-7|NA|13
ASSLNGGGSYEQY
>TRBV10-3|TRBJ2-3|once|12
AISDESGRDTQY
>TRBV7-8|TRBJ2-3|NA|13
ASSTHRSITDTQY
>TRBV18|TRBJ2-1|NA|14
ASSPREGANYNEQF
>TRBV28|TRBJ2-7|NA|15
ASSSPGRADKAYEQY
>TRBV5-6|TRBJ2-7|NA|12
ASAGRDRGYEQY
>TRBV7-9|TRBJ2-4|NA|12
ASSLGWAKNIQY
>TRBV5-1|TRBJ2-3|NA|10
ASSRRTDTQY
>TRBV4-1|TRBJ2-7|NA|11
ASSDLVLYEQY
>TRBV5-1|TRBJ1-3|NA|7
ASVGTGN
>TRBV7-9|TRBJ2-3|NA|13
ATHLLGPNTDTQY
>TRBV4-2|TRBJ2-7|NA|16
ASSQEAQGGESSYEQY
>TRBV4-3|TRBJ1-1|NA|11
ASSQDRDSEAF
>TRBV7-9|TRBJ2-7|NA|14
ASSPARSGTGGEQY
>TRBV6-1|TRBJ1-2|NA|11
ASSEGPGTGYT
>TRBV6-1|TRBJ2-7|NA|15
ASSELFSAGVSYEQY
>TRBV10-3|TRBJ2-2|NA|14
AISESGSEGTGELF
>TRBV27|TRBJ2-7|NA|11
ASSLTRDYEQY
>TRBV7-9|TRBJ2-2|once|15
ASSLSGTGSNTGELF